The 32 T cell receptor beta chains in this list originate from one sample, sequenced in a study of a mutant IDH1 vaccine in newly diagnosed glioma. The protocol was immunoSEQ multiplex PCR, while the TCRdb copy is restricted to in-frame clones and leaves out a portion. The sample contains tens of thousands of clones, over 75% of which appear only once. These receptors' targets are unknown. Sample time point: week 11, during vaccination. Each vaccine dose was 300 ug of mutant IDH1 20-mer peptide, with topical imiquimod. Sequenced here: PBMCs, sampled from a glioma patient whose treatment included an IDH1 peptide vaccine. These TCRs come from a young woman with glioma.

The chain couples TRBV10-3 to TRBJ2-2; D not resolved. The germline V gene has CDR1 ENHRY and CDR2 SYGVKD. Deletions cut 7 bases from V and 6 bases from J, with 6 bases between. The CDR3 totals 11 residues. The CDR3 region has the DNA TGTGCCATCAAGAATGCCGGGGAGCTGTTTTTT. It specifies CAIKNAGELFF.

The chain employs TRBV5-6 and TRBJ1-2; 8 bases align to TRBD1. This CDR3 spans 14 amino acids. V lost 4 bases to trimming and J lost 4 bases; unmatched junction nucleotides: 6. Germline CDR1 is SGHDT and CDR2 is YYEEEE. In nucleotides, the CDR3 is TGTGCCAGCAGCCTCTCGGGACAGGTCTATGGCTACACCTTC. Its translation: CASSLSGQVYGYTF.

This sequence joins TRBV5-6 and TRBJ2-4; D assignment may be TRBD1 or TRBD2 (5 bases each). Germline values: CDR1 SGHDT, CDR2 YYEEEE. This CDR3 region has 17 residues. V was shortened by 4 bases and J by 0 bases, with 17 bases between the two germline ends. Here the CDR3 reads CASSTALGVLAKNIQYF. The CDR3 region has the DNA TGTGCCAGCAGCACCGCGTTGGGGGTTCTAGCCAAAAACATTCAGTACTTC.

The J gene is TRBJ2-1, the V gene TRBV19; the match to TRBD2 covers 8 bases. This CDR3 has 15 amino acids. Per the germline V gene, CDR1 is LNHDA and CDR2 is SQIVND (reference sequence). Trimming removed 7 bases from V and 4 bases from J; junction bases left unmatched: 9. Here the CDR3 reads CASNKAGADYNEQFF. The DNA of the CDR3 is TGTGCCAGTAACAAAGCGGGGGCCGATTACAATGAGCAGTTCTTC.

This clone showed up just once. CDR3 in amino acids: CASKSGYEQYF. CDR3 nucleotide sequence: TGTGCCAGCAAGTCGGGCTACGAGCAGTACTTC. The V call is TRBV11-3, the J call TRBJ2-7; D ambiguous. Germline CDR1 is SGHNT and CDR2 is YENEEA. There are 11 residues in the CDR3. V lost 7 bases and J lost 3, with 7 bases in between.

The chain couples TRBV5-1 to TRBJ2-3; 8 bases are a match to TRBD2. The CDR3 spans 15 residues. Germline V gene data show CDR1 as SGHRS and CDR2 as YFSETQ. V lost 5 bases and J lost 2; bases outside the gene matches: 7. The CDR3 nucleotides are TGCGCCAGCAGGCCCGGACTAGCCTTCACAGATACGCAGTATTTT. Protein: CASRPGLAFTDTQYF.

This chain links TRBV9 with TRBJ2-7, with D perhaps matching TRBD1 or TRBD2 (6 bases each). V lost 3 bases, J lost 7 bases, and 20 bases lay in between. The CDR3 sequence is 15 residues long. Germline lookup yields CDR1 SGDLS and CDR2 YYNGEE. The CDR3, as DNA: TGTGCCAGCAGCGCAGGAGGTAACAGGGCGGGAGAGCAGTACTTC. It encodes CASSAGGNRAGEQYF.

V is TRBV4-2 and J is TRBJ2-6; perhaps TRBD2 as D (6 bases). Germline V gives CDR1 LGHNA, CDR2 YNFKEQ. V was cut by 0 bases and J by 3 bases, with 9 bases left in between. The CDR3 length is 16 residues. The CDR3 sequence is CASSQDSGVGANVLTF. As DNA, the CDR3 is TGTGCCAGCAGCCAAGATTCGGGAGTTGGGGCCAACGTCCTGACTTTC.

The CDR3 region has the DNA TGTGCCAGCAGGGATTCAGACGGGGAGCAGTACTTC. It encodes CASRDSDGEQYF. The chain couples TRBV6-7 to TRBJ2-7; D remains ambiguous. TRBV6-7 is flagged as an ORF with uncertain function. CDR3 length: 12 residues. Trimming left V 6 bases short and J 7 bases short, with 13 bases between.

This rearrangement joins TRBV7-6 to TRBJ2-2, with TRBD2 matching 7 bases. Trimming took 1 base from V and 2 from J; bases not matched to a gene: 4. CDR1 is SGHVS, CDR2 FNYEAQ, per germline. The CDR3 runs to 16 residues. The CDR3 protein is CASSLGGGGNTGELFF. The CDR3 bases are TGTGCCAGCAGCTTAGGTGGGGGGGGAAACACCGGGGAGCTGTTTTTT.

The chain joins TRBV7-9 to TRBJ1-4; a weak D match, TRBD1 (5 bases). The ends were cut back, 5 bases at V and 3 bases at J, with 22 bases in the middle. CDR3 length equals 18 residues. Germline lookup yields CDR1 SEHNR and CDR2 FQNEAQ (reference sequence). CDR3 in DNA: TGTGCCAGCAGCGATGGGCGGGCAGCGGGGGTCGCTAATGAAAAACTGTTTTTT. Translated, it gives CASSDGRAAGVANEKLFF.

The chain is built from TRBV5-1 and TRBJ1-5, with no clear D. This CDR3 spans 15 amino acids. Germline V gives CDR1 SGHRS, CDR2 YFSETQ. The V end lost 0 bases, the J end lost 2 bases, and 9 bases lay between the germline ends. Written as DNA, the CDR3 is TGCGCCAGCAGCTTGGAAGGTTCTGGCAATCAGCCCCAGCATTTT. It codes for CASSLEGSGNQPQHF.

The table lists this clone with a count of one. The chain links TRBV9 to TRBJ1-6; TRBD1 is a possible D gene (5 bases). Trimming removed 4 bases from V and 5 bases from J, with 16 bases in between. This CDR3 region has 16 residues. Germline-derived CDR1 and CDR2 are SGDLS and YYNGEE. In nucleotides, the CDR3 is TGTGCCAGCAGCCCACGGGGGGAAAGTGATAATTCACCCCTCCACTTT. As protein: CASSPRGESDNSPLHF. Filled out from reference TRBV9 and TRBJ1-6, the complete variable domain reads DSGVTQTPKHLITATGQRVTLRCSPRSGDLSVYWYQQSLDQGLQFLIQYYNGEERAKGNILERFSAQQFPDLHSELNLSSLELGDSALYFCASSPRGESDNSPLHFGNGTRLTVT.

The chain is built from TRBV9 and TRBJ2-3; D not resolved. V gave up 0 bases and J gave up 2 bases, with 10 bases separating them. There are 15 residues in the CDR3. Germline V gene sequence: CDR1 SGDLS, CDR2 YYNGEE. The CDR3 DNA reads TGTGCCAGCAGCGTAGAGGGCATACTCACAGATACGCAGTATTTT. This translates into CASSVEGILTDTQYF.

The chain recombines TRBV6-5 with TRBJ2-5; D gene uncertain. The CDR3 totals 11 residues. Germline V CDR1 and CDR2: MNHEY, SVGAGI. Trimming shortened V by 0 bases and J by 4 bases, and 0 bases separated the two germline ends. CDR3 amino acids: CASSYSETQYF. DNA for the CDR3: TGTGCCAGCAGTTACTCAGAGACCCAGTACTTC.

The chain couples TRBV6-1 to TRBJ2-7; D gene uncertain. CDR3 length equals 13 residues. Trimming stripped 7 bases from V and 0 bases from J, with 10 bases between. Germline V lookup: CDR1 MNHNS, CDR2 SASEGT. The CDR3 loop is CASTRQPSYEQYF. CDR3 bases: TGTGCCAGCACCCGACAACCCTCCTACGAGCAGTACTTC.

The chain couples TRBV2 to TRBJ1-6; tentatively, D is TRBD1 (6 bases). The CDR3 loop spans 14 amino acids. V was pared by 4 bases and J by 8 bases, with 12 bases between. Germline CDR1 SNHLY, CDR2 FYNNEI. DNA for the CDR3: TGTGCCAGCAGTGGTTGGACAGCCGATTCACCCCTCCACTTT. Translated, it gives CASSGWTADSPLHF.

This chain connects TRBV18 to TRBJ2-7, with 7 bases fitting TRBD2. CDR1 KGHSH and CDR2 LQKENI come from the germline V gene. The trim removed 6 bases at V and 3 bases at J, leaving 5 bases unmatched. The CDR3 is 13 residues long. The CDR3 DNA sequence: TGTGCCAGCTCGGGGGGGATAGACTACGAGCAGTACTTC. Protein sequence: CASSGGIDYEQYF.

The chain combines TRBV5-8 with TRBJ2-7, with D possibly TRBD1 on 6 matching bases. The germline CDR1 and CDR2 sequences are SGHTS and YDEGEE. CDR3 length equals 14 residues. Trimming removed 2 bases at V and 4 bases at J, with 13 bases between. The CDR3 DNA reads as TGTGCCAGCAGCTTTAACACAGGGTTTTACGAGCAGTACTTC. It yields the protein CASSFNTGFYEQYF.

V gene TRBV7-9 combines with J gene TRBJ1-2, with TRBD1 matching 10 bases. In germline, CDR1 is SEHNR, CDR2 FQNEAQ (reference sequence). J was trimmed by 4 bases and V by 4 bases; bases with no gene match: 3. CDR3 length: 14 amino acids. The CDR3 sequence: CASSSTGGSYGYTF. DNA for the CDR3: TGTGCCAGCAGCTCGACAGGGGGCAGCTATGGCTACACCTTC. The variable domain in full, completed from reference TRBV7-9 and TRBJ1-2, reads DTGVSQNPRHKITKRGQNVTFRCDPISEHNRLYWYRQTLGQGPEFLTYFQNEAQLEKSRLLSDRFSAERPKGSFSTLEIQRTEQGDSAMYLCASSSTGGSYGYTFGSGTRLTVV.

V gene TRBV27 combines with J gene TRBJ1-3, with D tentatively TRBD1 (5 bases). Deletions cut 6 bases from V and 4 bases from J, with 10 bases between. CDR3 length equals 13 residues. Germline V lookup: CDR1 MNHEY, CDR2 SMNVEV (reference sequence). Written as DNA, the CDR3 is TGTGCCAGCAGAGGGACGGAAGGAAACACCATATATTTT. Amino acid sequence: CASRGTEGNTIYF.

The V call is TRBV6-4, the J call TRBJ2-3, with D tentatively TRBD1 (6 bases). Germline V lookup: CDR1 MRHNA, CDR2 SNTAGT. This CDR3 contains 13 residues. Trimming shortened V by 8 bases and J by 6 bases, and 15 bases separated the two germline ends. This chain's CDR3 is CASSDSGRDTQYF. The CDR3 DNA reads TGTGCCAGCTCGGACAGCGGCCGGGATACGCAGTATTTT.

The chain carries TRBV29-1 and TRBJ2-7; D unresolved. CDR1 is SQVTM and CDR2 is ANQGSEA in the germline V gene. Between the trimmed V and J ends, which lost 6 bases and 2 bases, there was a span of 11 bases. This CDR3 region has 12 residues. The CDR3 DNA reads as TGCAGCGTGGCGGACGGCCCCTACGAGCAGTACTTC. It encodes CSVADGPYEQYF.

The chain recombines TRBV4-2 with TRBJ2-1; D is ambiguous. Per the germline V gene, CDR1 is LGHNA and CDR2 is YNFKEQ. The CDR3 consists of 12 residues. The ends were cut back, 0 bases at V and 7 bases at J, with 4 bases in the middle. CDR3 protein: CASSQEGNEQFF. For the CDR3, the DNA is TGTGCCAGCAGCCAAGAGGGGAATGAGCAGTTCTTC.

The rearrangement uses TRBV6-5 and TRBJ1-5; perhaps TRBD1 as D (6 bases). Germline lookup yields CDR1 MNHEY and CDR2 SVGAGI. The CDR3 length is 12 residues. V shed 8 bases and J shed 5 bases, with 10 bases lying between them. The CDR3 DNA reads TGTGCCAGCGGGGGCGTTTATCAGCCCCAGCATTTT. Amino acids: CASGGVYQPQHF.

The chain joins TRBV6-5 to TRBJ2-6; perhaps TRBD2 as D (5 bases). Trimming removed 8 bases at V and 4 bases at J, with 15 bases between. There are 15 residues in the CDR3. Germline V gene data show CDR1 as MNHEY and CDR2 as SVGAGI. CDR3 in DNA: TGTGCCAGCGGGAATTGGGGAGTAGGGGCCAACGTCCTGACTTTC. It translates to CASGNWGVGANVLTF.

The CDR3 reads CASSRKASYNEQFF. The CDR3 DNA is TGTGCCAGCAGCCGGAAAGCGTCCTACAATGAGCAGTTCTTC. The chain employs TRBV7-9 and TRBJ2-1; the D is unclear. The CDR3 sequence is 14 residues long. V shed 5 bases and J shed 1 base, with 9 bases lying between them. Germline V gene data show CDR1 as SEHNR and CDR2 as FQNEAQ (reference sequence).

The chain has TRBV4-3 and TRBJ1-4, with TRBD1 identical over 7 bases. Germline lookup yields CDR1 LGHNA and CDR2 YSLEER. V was clipped by 4 bases and J by 6 bases; unmatched bases: 8. The CDR3 runs to 15 residues. The DNA of the CDR3 is TGCGCCAGCAGCCGACAGGGAGGGGAGCATGAAAAACTGTTTTTT. The encoded protein is CASSRQGGEHEKLFF.

The V and J genes are TRBV6-1 and TRBJ2-6; no clear D. The CDR3 sequence is 14 residues long. V shed 1 base and J shed 1 base, with 2 bases lying between them. CDR1 and CDR2 (germline): MNHNS, SASEGT. As DNA, the CDR3 is TGTGCCAGCAGTGAAGGGTCTGGGGCCAACGTCCTGACTTTC. Encoded protein: CASSEGSGANVLTF.

The chain is built from TRBV30 and TRBJ1-2, with D uncertain. The CDR3 length is 12 residues. The V and J ends lost 2 bases and 10 bases respectively, with 14 bases between them. The germline V gene has CDR1 GTSNPN and CDR2 SVGIG (reference sequence). CDR3 in amino acids: CAWSLNRAYYTF. In nucleotides, the CDR3 is TGTGCCTGGAGTCTGAACCGCGCCTACTACACCTTC. Together with reference TRBV30 and TRBJ1-2, the CDR3 gives the full variable domain: SQTIHQWPATLVQPVGSPLSLECTVEGTSNPNLYWYRQAAGRGLQLLFYSVGIGQISSEVPQNLSASRPQDRQFILSSKKLLLSDSGFYLCAWSLNRAYYTFGSGTRLTVV.

V and J are TRBV4-1 and TRBJ1-4, with unresolved D. V lost 0 bases and J 3 bases, leaving 11 bases between the germline ends. There are 16 residues in the CDR3. CDR1 is MGHRA and CDR2 is YSYEKL in the germline V gene. The CDR3 DNA reads as TGCGCCAGCAGCCAAGATAGGGCAGAGCCTAATGAAAAACTGTTTTTT. It translates to CASSQDRAEPNEKLFF.

The chain is built from TRBV5-6 and TRBJ1-2, with D perhaps matching TRBD1 (5 bases). CDR3 length equals 13 residues. V lost 4 bases and J lost 5, with 12 bases in between. CDR1 and CDR2 from the germline V gene are SGHDT and YYEEEE. The CDR3 reads CASSPDSQYGYTF. CDR3 DNA sequence: TGTGCCAGCAGCCCAGACAGTCAATATGGCTACACCTTC.